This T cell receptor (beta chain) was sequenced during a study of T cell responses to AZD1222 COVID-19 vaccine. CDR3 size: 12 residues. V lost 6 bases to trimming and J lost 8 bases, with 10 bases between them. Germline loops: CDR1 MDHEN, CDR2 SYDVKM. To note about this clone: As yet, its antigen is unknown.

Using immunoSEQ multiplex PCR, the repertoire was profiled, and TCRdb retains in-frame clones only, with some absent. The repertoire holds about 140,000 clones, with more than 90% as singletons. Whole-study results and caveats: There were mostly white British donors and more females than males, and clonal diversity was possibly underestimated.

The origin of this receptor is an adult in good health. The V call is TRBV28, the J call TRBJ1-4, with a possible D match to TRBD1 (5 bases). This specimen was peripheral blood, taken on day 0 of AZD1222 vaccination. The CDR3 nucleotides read TGTGCCAGCAGCCCGCGGGGGGAAAAACTGTTTTTT. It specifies CASSPRGEKLFF. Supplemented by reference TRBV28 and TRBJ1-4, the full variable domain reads DVKVTQSSRYLVKRTGEKVFLECVQDMDHENMFWYRQDPGLGLRLIYFSYDVKMKEKGDIPEGYSVSREKKERFSLILESASTNQTSMYLCASSPRGEKLFFGSGTQLSVL.